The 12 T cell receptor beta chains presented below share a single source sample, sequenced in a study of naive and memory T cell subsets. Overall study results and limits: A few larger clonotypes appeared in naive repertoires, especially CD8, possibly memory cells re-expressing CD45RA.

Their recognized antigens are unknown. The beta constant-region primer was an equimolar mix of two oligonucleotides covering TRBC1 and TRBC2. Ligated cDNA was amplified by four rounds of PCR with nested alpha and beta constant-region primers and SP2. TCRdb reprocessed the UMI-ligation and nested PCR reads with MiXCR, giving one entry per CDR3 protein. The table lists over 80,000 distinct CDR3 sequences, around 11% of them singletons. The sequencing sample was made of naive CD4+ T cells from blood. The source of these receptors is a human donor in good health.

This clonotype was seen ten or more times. The chain's CDR3 is CASSSTGTGKYNEQFF. CDR3 sequence (DNA): TGTGCCAGCAGTTCCACCGGGACAGGGAAATACAATGAGCAGTTCTTC. The V and J genes are TRBV12-3 or TRBV12-4 and TRBJ2-1; 9 nucleotides line up with TRBD1. CDR3 length equals 16 residues. Germline trimming cut 4 bases from V and 4 bases from J; bases unmatched to any gene: 8.

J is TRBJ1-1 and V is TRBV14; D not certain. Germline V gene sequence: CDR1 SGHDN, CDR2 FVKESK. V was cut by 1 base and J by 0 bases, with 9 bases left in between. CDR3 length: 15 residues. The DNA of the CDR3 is TGTGCCAGCAGCCAAGCAATGGGCATGAACACTGAAGCTTTCTTT. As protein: CASSQAMGMNTEAFF. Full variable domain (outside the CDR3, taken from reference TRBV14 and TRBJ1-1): EAGVTQFPSHSVIEKGQTVTLRCDPISGHDNLYWYRRVMGKEIKFLLHFVKESKQDESGMPNNRFLAERTGGTYSTLKVQPAELEDSGVYFCASSQAMGMNTEAFFGQGTRLTVV.

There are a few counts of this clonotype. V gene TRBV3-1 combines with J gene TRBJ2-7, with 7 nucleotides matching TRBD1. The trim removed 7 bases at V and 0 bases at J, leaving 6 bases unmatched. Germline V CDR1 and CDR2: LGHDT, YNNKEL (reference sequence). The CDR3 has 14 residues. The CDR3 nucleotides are TGTGCCAGCAAACGACAGGGAAGCTCCTACGAGCAGTACTTC. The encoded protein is CASKRQGSSYEQYF.

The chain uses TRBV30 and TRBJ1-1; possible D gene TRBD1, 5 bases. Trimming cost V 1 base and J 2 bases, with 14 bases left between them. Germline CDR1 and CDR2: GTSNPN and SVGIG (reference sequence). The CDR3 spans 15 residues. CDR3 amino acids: CAWSDAGLLNTEAFF. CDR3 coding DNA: TGTGCCTGGAGTGATGCAGGGTTGCTCAACACTGAAGCTTTCTTT.

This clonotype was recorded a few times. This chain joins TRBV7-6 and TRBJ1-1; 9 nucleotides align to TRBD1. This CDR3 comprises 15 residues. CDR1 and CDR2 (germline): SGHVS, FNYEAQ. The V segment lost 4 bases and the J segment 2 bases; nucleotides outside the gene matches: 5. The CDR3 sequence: CASSSTGQGNTEAFF. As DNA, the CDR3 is TGTGCCAGCAGCTCCACGGGACAGGGAAACACTGAAGCTTTCTTT.

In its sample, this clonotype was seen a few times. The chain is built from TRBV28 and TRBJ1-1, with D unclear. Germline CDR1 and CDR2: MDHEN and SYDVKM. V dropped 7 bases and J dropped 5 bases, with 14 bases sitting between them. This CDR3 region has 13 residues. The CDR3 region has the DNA TGTGCCAGCATTCAACATGGGCGAACTGAAGCTTTCTTT. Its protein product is CASIQHGRTEAFF. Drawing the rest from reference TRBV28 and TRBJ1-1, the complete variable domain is DVKVTQSSRYLVKRTGEKVFLECVQDMDHENMFWYRQDPGLGLRLIYFSYDVKMKEKGDIPEGYSVSREKKERFSLILESASTNQTSMYLCASIQHGRTEAFFGQGTRLTVV.

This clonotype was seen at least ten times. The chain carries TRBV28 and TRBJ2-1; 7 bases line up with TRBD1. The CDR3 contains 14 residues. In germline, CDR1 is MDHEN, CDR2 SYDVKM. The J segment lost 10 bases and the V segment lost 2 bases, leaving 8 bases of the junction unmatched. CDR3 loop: CASSLADRETEQFF. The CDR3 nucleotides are TGTGCCAGCAGTTTAGCCGACAGGGAAACGGAGCAGTTCTTC.

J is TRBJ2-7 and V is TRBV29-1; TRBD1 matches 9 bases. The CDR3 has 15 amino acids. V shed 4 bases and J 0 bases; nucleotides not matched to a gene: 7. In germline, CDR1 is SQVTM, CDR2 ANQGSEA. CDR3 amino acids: CSVGGQGGNSYEQYF. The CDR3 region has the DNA TGCAGCGTTGGGGGACAGGGAGGCAACTCCTACGAGCAGTACTTC.

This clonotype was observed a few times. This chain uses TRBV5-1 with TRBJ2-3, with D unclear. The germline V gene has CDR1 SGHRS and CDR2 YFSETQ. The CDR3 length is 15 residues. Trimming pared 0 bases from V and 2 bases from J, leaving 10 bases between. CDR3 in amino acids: CASSLVGESTDTQYF. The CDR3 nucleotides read TGCGCCAGCAGCTTGGTGGGCGAGTCCACAGATACGCAGTATTTT.

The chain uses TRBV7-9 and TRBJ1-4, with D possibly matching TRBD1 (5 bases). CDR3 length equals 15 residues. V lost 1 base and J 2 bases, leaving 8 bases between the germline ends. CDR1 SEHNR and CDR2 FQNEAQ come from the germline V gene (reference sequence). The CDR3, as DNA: TGTGCCAGCAGCTTAGAGGGGTTGACTAATGAAAAACTGTTTTTT. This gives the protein CASSLEGLTNEKLFF.

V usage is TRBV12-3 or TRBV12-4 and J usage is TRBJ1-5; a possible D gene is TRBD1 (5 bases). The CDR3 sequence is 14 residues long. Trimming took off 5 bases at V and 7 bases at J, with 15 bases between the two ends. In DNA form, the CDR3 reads TGTGCCAGCAGTCTGGAACAGGTAACGCAGCCCCAGCATTTT. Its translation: CASSLEQVTQPQHF.

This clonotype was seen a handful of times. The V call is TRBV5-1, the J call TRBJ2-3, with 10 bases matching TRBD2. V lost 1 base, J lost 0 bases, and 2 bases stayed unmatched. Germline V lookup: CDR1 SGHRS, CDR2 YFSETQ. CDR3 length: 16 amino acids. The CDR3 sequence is CASSLTSGISTDTQYF. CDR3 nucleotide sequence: TGCGCCAGCAGCTTGACTAGCGGGATTAGCACAGATACGCAGTATTTT.